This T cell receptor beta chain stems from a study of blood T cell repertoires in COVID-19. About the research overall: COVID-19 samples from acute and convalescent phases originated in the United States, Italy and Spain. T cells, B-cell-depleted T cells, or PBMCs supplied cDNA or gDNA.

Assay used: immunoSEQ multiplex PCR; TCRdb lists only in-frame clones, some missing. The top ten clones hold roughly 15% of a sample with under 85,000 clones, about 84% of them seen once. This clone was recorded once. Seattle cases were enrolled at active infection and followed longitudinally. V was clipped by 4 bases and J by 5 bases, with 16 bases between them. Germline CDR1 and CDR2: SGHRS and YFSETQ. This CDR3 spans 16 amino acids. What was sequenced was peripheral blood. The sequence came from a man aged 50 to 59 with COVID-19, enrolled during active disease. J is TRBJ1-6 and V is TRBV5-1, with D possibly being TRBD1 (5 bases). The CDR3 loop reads CASSTSTAKDNSPLHF. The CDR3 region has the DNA TGCGCCAGCAGCACCTCGACAGCAAAAGATAATTCACCCCTCCACTTT. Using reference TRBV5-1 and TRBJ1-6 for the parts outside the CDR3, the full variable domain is KAGVTQTPRYLIKTRGQQVTLSCSPISGHRSVSWYQQTPGQGLQFLFEYFSETQRNKGNFPGRFSGRQFSNSRSEMNVSTLELGDSALYLCASSTSTAKDNSPLHFGNGTRLTVT.